The 18 T cell receptor beta chains below all came from one sample that was sequenced in a study of blood T cell repertoires in COVID-19. Repertoires were generated with immunoSEQ multiplex PCR, while TCRdb's copy carries only in-frame clones and drops some. Altogether 200,000 to 250,000 clones are present, approximately 78% being singletons, with the ten largest covering 9.2%. Input material: PBMCs or T cells enriched from blood (not recorded which). The source is a man aged 40-50 years who had recovered from COVID-19.

Remarks on this clone: Different DNA sequences within this sample yield the same CDR3. This chain uses TRBV5-1 with TRBJ1-2; 8 bases are a match to TRBD1. V lost 0 bases and J lost 4; bases outside the gene matches: 2. The CDR3 has 14 amino acids. Germline CDR1 and CDR2: SGHRS and YFSETQ. CDR3 DNA: TGCGCCAGCAGCTTGGGACAGGGGACCTATGGCTACACCTTC. Translating gives CASSLGQGTYGYTF.

For this clone: A clone one base away is much larger, so this may be a read error. At the DNA level, this CDR3 is encoded by other sequences in the same sample as well. V usage is TRBV7-9 and J usage is TRBJ2-7; 10 bases agree with TRBD1. This CDR3 is 14 amino acids long. Trimming removed 1 base from V and 4 bases from J; junction bases left unmatched: 1. Germline loops: CDR1 SEHNR, CDR2 FQNEAQ (reference sequence). The CDR3 nucleotides read TGTGCCAGCAGCTTAGGACAGGGGGCTTACGAGCAGTACTTC. Translating it yields CASSLGQGAYEQYF.

The V and J genes are TRBV5-4 and TRBJ2-2; possible D gene TRBD2, 6 bases. V lost 0 bases and J lost 7, with 13 bases in between. From germline, CDR1 is SGHNT and CDR2 YYREEE (reference sequence). The CDR3 loop spans 15 amino acids. CDR3 sequence reads: CASSLGGVGSGELFF. CDR3 coding DNA: TGTGCCAGCAGCTTGGGCGGCGTCGGGAGCGGGGAGCTGTTTTTT.

The chain uses TRBV2 and TRBJ2-5, with 8 bases aligning to TRBD2. This CDR3 comprises 15 residues. Germline V CDR1 and CDR2: SNHLY, FYNNEI. V shed 7 bases and J 2 bases; nucleotides not matched to a gene: 9. In nucleotides, the CDR3 is TGTGCCAGCATCAATAGCGGGGTAGAACAAGAGACCCAGTACTTC. It codes for CASINSGVEQETQYF.

The chain carries TRBV7-2 and TRBJ2-7; 12 bases agree with TRBD2. There are 14 residues in the CDR3. CDR1 is SGHTA and CDR2 is FQGNSA in the germline V gene. V lost 1 base to trimming and J lost 9 bases; unmatched junction nucleotides: 4. The CDR3, as DNA: TGTGCCAGCAGCTTAGAGGCTAGCGGGGGGGTGCAGTACTTC. Residues: CASSLEASGGVQYF.

The V and J genes are TRBV9 and TRBJ2-2, with 8 bases identical to TRBD1. V lost 4 bases to trimming and J lost 1 base; unmatched junction nucleotides: 6. Per the germline V gene, CDR1 is SGDLS and CDR2 is YYNGEE. CDR3 length: 16 residues. CDR3 residues: CASSPRGTGNTGELFF. Written as DNA, the CDR3 is TGTGCCAGCAGCCCTCGAGGGACAGGGAACACCGGGGAGCTGTTTTTT. Together with reference TRBV9 and TRBJ2-2, the CDR3 gives the full variable domain: DSGVTQTPKHLITATGQRVTLRCSPRSGDLSVYWYQQSLDQGLQFLIQYYNGEERAKGNILERFSAQQFPDLHSELNLSSLELGDSALYFCASSPRGTGNTGELFFGEGSRLTVL.

V is TRBV6-5 and J is TRBJ1-3, with D possibly TRBD1 on 6 matching bases. V dropped 3 bases and J dropped 3 bases, with 12 bases sitting between them. In germline, CDR1 is MNHEY, CDR2 SVGAGI. The length of the CDR3 is 15 residues. This CDR3 reads CASSYKGVRGNTIYF. For the CDR3, the DNA is TGTGCCAGCAGTTATAAGGGGGTGCGTGGAAACACCATATATTTT.

This clone was recorded a few times. The chain carries TRBV5-1 and TRBJ1-5; D gene unclear. From germline, CDR1 is SGHRS and CDR2 YFSETQ. V was cut by 0 bases and J by 5 bases, with 24 bases left in between. This CDR3 spans 19 amino acids. The CDR3 bases are TGCGCCAGCAGCTTGGCCCCGGTAAGTGGAGGCCCTGATGATCAGCCCCAGCATTTT. Amino acid sequence: CASSLAPVSGGPDDQPQHF.

The chain is built from TRBV28 and TRBJ1-2; 7 nucleotides line up with TRBD1. Germline CDR1 reads MDHEN; CDR2 reads SYDVKM. J lost 8 bases, V lost 6 bases, and 15 bases had no gene match. CDR3 length equals 15 residues. The CDR3 loop is CASSLRGLAPGGYTF. As DNA, the CDR3 is TGTGCCAGCAGCCTTAGGGGGCTCGCTCCCGGGGGCTACACCTTC.

The chain is built from TRBV5-1 and TRBJ1-1; 7 bases line up with TRBD1. This CDR3 spans 14 amino acids. CDR1 is SGHRS and CDR2 is YFSETQ in the germline V gene. V lost 2 bases to trimming and J lost 3 bases; unmatched junction nucleotides: 4. CDR3 protein: CASSFGTGDTEAFF. CDR3 DNA sequence: TGCGCCAGCAGCTTCGGAACAGGGGACACTGAAGCTTTCTTT.

The rearrangement joins TRBV5-1 to TRBJ1-1; tentatively, D is TRBD1 (6 bases). Trimming removed 0 bases from V and 0 bases from J, with 12 bases in between. CDR3 size: 16 residues. The germline CDR1 and CDR2 sequences are SGHRS and YFSETQ. Written as DNA, the CDR3 is TGCGCCAGCAGCTTGGAGTCAGGGGCCCTGAACACTGAAGCTTTCTTT. Translated, it gives CASSLESGALNTEAFF.

The chain joins TRBV19 to TRBJ2-2, with D perhaps TRBD2 (5 bases). V lost 7 bases and J lost 5, with 11 bases in between. The germline gives CDR1 LNHDA, CDR2 SQIVND (reference sequence). The CDR3 extends over 13 amino acids. This chain's CDR3 is CASTSRETGELFF. The CDR3 DNA reads TGTGCCAGTACATCTAGGGAGACCGGGGAGCTGTTTTTT.

The V gene is TRBV7-9, the J gene TRBJ1-1; D remains ambiguous. The CDR3 is 13 amino acids. Germline CDR1 is SEHNR and CDR2 is FQNEAQ (reference sequence). Trimming took off 0 bases at V and 0 bases at J, with 2 bases between the two ends. Here the CDR3 DNA reads TGTGCCAGCAGCTTAGCCATGAACACTGAAGCTTTCTTT. It is translated as CASSLAMNTEAFF.

V is TRBV19 and J is TRBJ2-1, with a possible D match to TRBD2 (7 bases). The germline V gene has CDR1 LNHDA and CDR2 SQIVND (reference sequence). This CDR3 is 14 amino acids long. Deletions cut 4 bases from V and 6 bases from J, with 13 bases between. This CDR3 is CASSRLGGGNEQFF. The CDR3 DNA sequence: TGTGCCAGTAGTAGGCTAGGGGGGGGCAATGAGCAGTTCTTC. Complete variable domain (other parts from reference TRBV19 and TRBJ2-1): DGGITQSPKYLFRKEGQNVTLSCEQNLNHDAMYWYRQDPGQGLRLIYYSQIVNDFQKGDIAEGYSVSREKKESFPLTVTSAQKNPTAFYLCASSRLGGGNEQFFGPGTRLTVL.

The chain uses TRBV10-3 and TRBJ2-7, with D uncertain. The CDR3 totals 12 residues. The V gene's germline CDR1 is ENHRY and CDR2 SYGVKD. Trimming pared 5 bases from V and 2 bases from J, leaving 7 bases between. Here the CDR3 reads CAISPGPYEQYF. The CDR3, as DNA: TGTGCCATCAGTCCAGGTCCCTACGAGCAGTACTTC.

This chain joins TRBV29-1 and TRBJ1-1; no firm D call. The ends were cut back, 3 bases at V and 7 bases at J, with 15 bases in the middle. The length of the CDR3 is 13 residues. Germline V gene sequence: CDR1 SQVTM, CDR2 ANQGSEA. CDR3 loop: CSVEKSYRGEAFF. The CDR3 region has the DNA TGCAGCGTTGAGAAGTCCTATCGGGGTGAAGCTTTCTTT.

V is TRBV12-5 and J is TRBJ2-7; 14 bases are shared with TRBD2. This CDR3 is built from 16 residues. V lost 2 bases, J lost 5 bases, and 5 bases stayed unmatched. Germline loops: CDR1 LGHNT, CDR2 FRNRAP. In nucleotides, the CDR3 is TGTGCTAGTGGTTTGATGGGACTAGCGGGGGAGAACGAGCAGTACTTC. It encodes CASGLMGLAGENEQYF. Variable domain in full (rest from reference TRBV12-5 and TRBJ2-7): DARVTQTPRHKVTEMGQEVTMRCQPILGHNTVFWYRQTMMQGLELLAYFRNRAPLDDSGMPKDRFSAEMPDATLATLKIQPSEPRDSAVYFCASGLMGLAGENEQYFGPGTRLTVT.

V gene TRBV5-6 combines with J gene TRBJ1-2; TRBD1 might be the D (5 bases). Trimming took 0 bases from V and 3 from J, leaving 18 bases between them. CDR1 is SGHDT, CDR2 YYEEEE, per germline. The CDR3 totals 17 residues. The DNA for the CDR3 is TGTGCCAGCAGCTTGGTTGGTCACGGGGCGGGAGACTATGGCTACACCTTC. Encoded protein: CASSLVGHGAGDYGYTF.